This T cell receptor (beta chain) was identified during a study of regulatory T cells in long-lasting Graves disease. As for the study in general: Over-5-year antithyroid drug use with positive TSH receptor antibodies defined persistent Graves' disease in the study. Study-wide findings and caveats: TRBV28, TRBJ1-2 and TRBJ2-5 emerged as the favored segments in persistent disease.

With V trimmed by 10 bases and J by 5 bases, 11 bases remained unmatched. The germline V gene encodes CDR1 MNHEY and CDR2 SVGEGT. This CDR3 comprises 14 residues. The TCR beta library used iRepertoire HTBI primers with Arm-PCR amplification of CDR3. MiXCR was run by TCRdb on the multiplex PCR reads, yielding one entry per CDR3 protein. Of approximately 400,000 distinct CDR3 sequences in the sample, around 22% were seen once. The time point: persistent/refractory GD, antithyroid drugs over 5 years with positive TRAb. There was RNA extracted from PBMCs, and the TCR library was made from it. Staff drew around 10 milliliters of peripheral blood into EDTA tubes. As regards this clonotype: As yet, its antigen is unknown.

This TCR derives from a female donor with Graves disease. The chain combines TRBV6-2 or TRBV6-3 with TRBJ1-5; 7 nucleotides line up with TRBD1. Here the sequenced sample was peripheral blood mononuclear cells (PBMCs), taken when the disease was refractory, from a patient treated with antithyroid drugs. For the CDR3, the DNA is TGTGCCACAACCCTCCGGGACAGTTATCAGCCCCAGCATTTT. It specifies CATTLRDSYQPQHF.